A selection of T cell receptor beta chains follows, all from one sample in a study of blood T cell repertoires in COVID-19. The table came from immunoSEQ multiplex PCR; TCRdb's copy has only in-frame clones and leaves some out. The sample lists about 270,000 clones, about 91% occurring once. Sequencing was carried out using peripheral blood. These receptor sequences come from a person aged 18-30 years with COVID-19, enrolled during active disease. Both conserved end residues are trimmed from each CDR3. The D gene is left open where the match is weak. Part of the rows lack a size; the others show once, few, many or a class for expanded clones.

. . TRBV7-9 ASSRGSSGVSNQPQH
. . TRBV7-8 ASSFLGQSYEQY
. . TRBV27 ASSLSGGEQY
TRBD2 . TRBV28 ASSSSGRPYEQY
TRBD1 . TRBV19 ASSISDRETEAF
. . TRBV10-3 AISIELQLDTQY
. . TRBV5-1 ASSLVAGSTDTQY
. . TRBV9 ASSVASGTDTQY
TRBD1 . TRBV5-1 ASSLGTGENTEAF
. . TRBV7-2 AAGRGYGYT
. . TRBV19 ASRTGETQY
. . TRBV2 ASRPRVSGANVLT
. . TRBV6-6 ASSYVAGRGGYT
. few TRBV24-1 ATSDFSKADNSPLH
TRBD1 . TRBV2 ASINRGLPQH
TRBD2 . TRBV3-1/TRBV3-2 ASSQDGEGGNIQY
. . TRBV6-6 ASTQRGGDRWQF
TRBD1 . TRBV9 ASRIGTGGVDTQY
. once TRBV27 ASSSSGTRRYEQY
TRBD1 . TRBV25-1 ASSESGQGADEKLF
TRBD2 . TRBV12-5 ASGLPGLVVSANTGELF
TRBD1 few TRBV2 ASSSPGTVYGYT
. . TRBV7-9 ASSLQEGTEAF
. . TRBV3-1/TRBV3-2 ASSRAGAAGNTIY
TRBD1 . TRBV10-3 AISGAGGTEAF
. . TRBV4-3 ASSLGARTEAF
TRBD1 . TRBV12-3/TRBV12-4 ASSLSGGYEQY
TRBD2 once TRBV6-6 ASHTGLANEQF
. . TRBV10-3 AISEVGQTPYNEQF
. . TRBV24-1 ATSASSVGPNEQF
TRBD2 . TRBV5-5 ASSHGTSGTYEQY
TRBD2 once TRBV5-6 ASSLETSGRFAGELF
. . TRBV11-2 ASSLVEGVNYGYT
. . TRBV5-1 ASSWEQGFGEQF
. . TRBV7-2 ASSLAVVVGGKETQY
. . TRBV5-6 ASSLGDRLNTEAF
. . TRBV4-3 ASSQEPGLYNEQF
TRBD1 once TRBV5-1 ASNSGTDRSGNTIY
TRBD2 once TRBV3-1/TRBV3-2 ASSRKRTSGHTDTQY
. . TRBV11-2 ASSLPRGYNEQF
. . TRBV10-3 AISEMDTTPNTEAF
. . TRBV12-3/TRBV12-4 ASSQAVDTQY
. . TRBV2 ASRGGFNEQF
. . TRBV4-1 ASSQDLGGGGTEAF
. . TRBV24-1 ATSDARDFTGELF
. . TRBV27 ASSRASRGDTEAF
TRBD2 . TRBV12-5 ASGSGLAGIDTQY
. . TRBV19 ASRQGPPGELF
TRBD2 . TRBV15 ATSRDKGGETQY
TRBD2 . TRBV19 ASSASGSSYEQY
. . TRBV5-1 ASSLGEGNTIY
. . TRBV7-9 ASSLLQGEVQY
TRBD1 . TRBV9 ASSVGQGVLTGELF
TRBD2 . TRBV28 ASNTASGQPREQY
TRBD1 . TRBV3-1/TRBV3-2 ASSHRDSSYGYT
TRBD1 . TRBV9 ASSVMPGGMPEAF
. few TRBV10-3 ATKPPVSNQPQH
TRBD1 . TRBV27 ASRQTGGNGYT
TRBD2 . TRBV4-1 ASRGRTSGENHIQY